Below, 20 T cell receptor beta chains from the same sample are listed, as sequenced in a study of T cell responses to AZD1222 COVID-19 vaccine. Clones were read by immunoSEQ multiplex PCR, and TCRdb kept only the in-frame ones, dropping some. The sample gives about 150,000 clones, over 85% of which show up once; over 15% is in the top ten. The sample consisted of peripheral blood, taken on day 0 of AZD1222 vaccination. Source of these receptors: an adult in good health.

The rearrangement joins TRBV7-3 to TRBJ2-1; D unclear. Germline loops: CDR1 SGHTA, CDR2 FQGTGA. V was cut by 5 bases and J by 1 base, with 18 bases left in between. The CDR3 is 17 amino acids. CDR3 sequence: CASSPAEFGSSYNEQFF. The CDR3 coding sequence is TGTGCCAGCAGCCCAGCTGAATTTGGCTCGTCCTACAATGAGCAGTTCTTC.

The CDR3 protein is CASSQDNEQFF. CDR3 bases: TGTGCCAGCAGCCAAGACAATGAGCAGTTCTTC. The genes are TRBV7-3 and TRBJ2-1; D unresolved. The germline V gene has CDR1 SGHTA and CDR2 FQGTGA. Trimming pared 5 bases from V and 5 bases from J, leaving 4 bases between. The CDR3 is 11 amino acids.

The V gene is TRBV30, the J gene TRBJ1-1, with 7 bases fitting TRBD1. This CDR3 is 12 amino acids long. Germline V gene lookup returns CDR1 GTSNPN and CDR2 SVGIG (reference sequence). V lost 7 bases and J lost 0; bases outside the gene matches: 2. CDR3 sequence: CASGQMNTEAFF. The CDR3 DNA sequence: TGTGCCTCGGGACAGATGAACACTGAAGCTTTCTTT.

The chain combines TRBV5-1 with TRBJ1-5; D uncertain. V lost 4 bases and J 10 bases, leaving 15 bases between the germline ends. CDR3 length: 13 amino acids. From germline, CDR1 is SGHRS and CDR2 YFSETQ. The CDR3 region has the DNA TGCGCCAGCAGCCCCAGAAGCCACGGCCCCCAGCATTTT. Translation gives CASSPRSHGPQHF.

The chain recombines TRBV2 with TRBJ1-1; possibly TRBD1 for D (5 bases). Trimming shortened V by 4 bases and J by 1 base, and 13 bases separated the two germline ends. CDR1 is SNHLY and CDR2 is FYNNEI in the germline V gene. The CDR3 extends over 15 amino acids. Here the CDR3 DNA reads TGTGCCAGCAGTGTGCCGACGGGGGGGAACACTGAAGCTTTCTTT. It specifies CASSVPTGGNTEAFF.

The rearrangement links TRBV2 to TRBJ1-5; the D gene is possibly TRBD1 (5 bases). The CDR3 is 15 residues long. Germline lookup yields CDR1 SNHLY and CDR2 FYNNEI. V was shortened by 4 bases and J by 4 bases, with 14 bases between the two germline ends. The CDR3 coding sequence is TGTGCCAGCAGTGGCGGGACCGCGGGAAATCAGCCCCAGCATTTT. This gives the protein CASSGGTAGNQPQHF.

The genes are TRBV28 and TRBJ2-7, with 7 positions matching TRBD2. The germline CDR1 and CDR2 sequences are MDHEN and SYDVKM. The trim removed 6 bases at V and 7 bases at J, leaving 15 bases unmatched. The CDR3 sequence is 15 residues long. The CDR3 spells CASSSGLVGRWEQYF. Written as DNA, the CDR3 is TGTGCCAGCAGCTCCGGACTAGTAGGGCGTTGGGAGCAGTACTTC.

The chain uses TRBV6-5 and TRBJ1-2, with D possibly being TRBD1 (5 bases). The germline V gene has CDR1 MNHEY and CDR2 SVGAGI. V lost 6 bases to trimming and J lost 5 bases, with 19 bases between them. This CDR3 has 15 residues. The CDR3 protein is CASSSEAQGLYGYTF. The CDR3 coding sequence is TGTGCCAGCAGCAGCGAGGCGCAGGGACTTTATGGCTACACCTTC.

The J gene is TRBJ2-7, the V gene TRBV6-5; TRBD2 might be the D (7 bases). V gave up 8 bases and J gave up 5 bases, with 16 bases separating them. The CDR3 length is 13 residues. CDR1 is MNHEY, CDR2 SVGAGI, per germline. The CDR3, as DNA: TGTGCCAGCTGGGGGGCGGGAGCTCACGAGCAGTACTTC. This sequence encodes CASWGAGAHEQYF.

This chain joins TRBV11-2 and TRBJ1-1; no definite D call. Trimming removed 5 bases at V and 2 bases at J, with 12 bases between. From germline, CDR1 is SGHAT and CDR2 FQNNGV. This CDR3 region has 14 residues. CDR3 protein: CASSLPGYNTEAFF. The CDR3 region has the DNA TGTGCCAGCAGCCTTCCGGGCTACAACACTGAAGCTTTCTTT.

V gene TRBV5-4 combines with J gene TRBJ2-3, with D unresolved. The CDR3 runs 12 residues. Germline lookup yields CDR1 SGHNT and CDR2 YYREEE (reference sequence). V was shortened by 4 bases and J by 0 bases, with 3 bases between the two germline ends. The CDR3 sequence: CASSPSTDTQYF. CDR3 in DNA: TGTGCCAGCAGCCCAAGCACAGATACGCAGTATTTT.

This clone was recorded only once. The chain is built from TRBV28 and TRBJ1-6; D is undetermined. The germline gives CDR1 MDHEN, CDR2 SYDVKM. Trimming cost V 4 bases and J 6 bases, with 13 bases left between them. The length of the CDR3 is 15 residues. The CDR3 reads CASSSPLGGNSPLHF. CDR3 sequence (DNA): TGTGCCAGCAGTTCCCCTTTGGGCGGTAATTCACCCCTCCACTTT. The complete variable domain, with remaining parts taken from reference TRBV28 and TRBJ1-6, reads DVKVTQSSRYLVKRTGEKVFLECVQDMDHENMFWYRQDPGLGLRLIYFSYDVKMKEKGDIPEGYSVSREKKERFSLILESASTNQTSMYLCASSSPLGGNSPLHFGNGTRLTVT.

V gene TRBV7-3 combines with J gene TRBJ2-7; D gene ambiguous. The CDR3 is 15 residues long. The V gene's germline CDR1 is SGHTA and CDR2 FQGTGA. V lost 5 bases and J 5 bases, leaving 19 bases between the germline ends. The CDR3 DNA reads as TGTGCCAGCAGCGCCCGTCCCGGTACGATCCACGAGCAGTACTTC. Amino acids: CASSARPGTIHEQYF.

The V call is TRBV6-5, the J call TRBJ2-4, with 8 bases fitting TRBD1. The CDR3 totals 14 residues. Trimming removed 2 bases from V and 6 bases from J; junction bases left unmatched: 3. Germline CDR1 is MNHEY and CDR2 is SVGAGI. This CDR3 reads CASSYGDRRNIQYF. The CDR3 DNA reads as TGTGCCAGCAGTTACGGGGACAGGCGAAACATTCAGTACTTC.

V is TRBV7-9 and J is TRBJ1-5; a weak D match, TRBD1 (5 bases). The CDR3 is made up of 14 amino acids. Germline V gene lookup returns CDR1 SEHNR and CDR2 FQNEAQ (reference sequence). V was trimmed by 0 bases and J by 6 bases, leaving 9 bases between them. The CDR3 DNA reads TGTGCCAGCAGCTTAGCAGGGGACCGTCAGCCCCAGCATTTT. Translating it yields CASSLAGDRQPQHF. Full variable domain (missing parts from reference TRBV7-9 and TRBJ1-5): DTGVSQNPRHKITKRGQNVTFRCDPISEHNRLYWYRQTLGQGPEFLTYFQNEAQLEKSRLLSDRFSAERPKGSFSTLEIQRTEQGDSAMYLCASSLAGDRQPQHFGDGTRLSIL.

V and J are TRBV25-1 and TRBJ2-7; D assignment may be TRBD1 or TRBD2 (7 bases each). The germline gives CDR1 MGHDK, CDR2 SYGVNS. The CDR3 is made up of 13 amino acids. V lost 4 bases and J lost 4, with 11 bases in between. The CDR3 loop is CASSAQGGYEQYF. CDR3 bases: TGTGCCAGCAGTGCCCAGGGGGGGTACGAGCAGTACTTC.

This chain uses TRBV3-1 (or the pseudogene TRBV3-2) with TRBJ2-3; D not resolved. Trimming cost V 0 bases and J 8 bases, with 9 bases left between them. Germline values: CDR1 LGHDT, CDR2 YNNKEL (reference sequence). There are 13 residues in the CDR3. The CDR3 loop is CASSQDRVTTQYF. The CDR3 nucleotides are TGTGCCAGCAGCCAAGATCGGGTGACTACGCAGTATTTT.

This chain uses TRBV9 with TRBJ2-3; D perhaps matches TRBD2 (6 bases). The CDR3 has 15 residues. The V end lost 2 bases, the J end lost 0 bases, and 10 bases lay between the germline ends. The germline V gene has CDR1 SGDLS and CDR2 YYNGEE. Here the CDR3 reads CASSVAGRSTDTQYF. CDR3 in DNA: TGTGCCAGCAGCGTCGCGGGGAGGAGCACAGATACGCAGTATTTT.

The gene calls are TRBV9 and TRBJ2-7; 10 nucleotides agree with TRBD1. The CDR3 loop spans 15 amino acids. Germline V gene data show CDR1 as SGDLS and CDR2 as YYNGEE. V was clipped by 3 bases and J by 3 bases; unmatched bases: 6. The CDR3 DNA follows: TGTGCCAGCAGCGCTACGGGACAGGGGATCTACGAGCAGTACTTC. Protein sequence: CASSATGQGIYEQYF.

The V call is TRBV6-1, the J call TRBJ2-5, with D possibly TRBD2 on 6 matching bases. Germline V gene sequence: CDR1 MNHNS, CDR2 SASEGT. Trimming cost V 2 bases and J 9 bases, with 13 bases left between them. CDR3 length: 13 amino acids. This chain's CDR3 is CASSETPGRSQYF. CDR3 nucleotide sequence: TGTGCCAGCAGTGAAACCCCAGGGAGGTCCCAGTACTTC.